The T cell receptor (beta chain) under discussion was sequenced for a study of blood T cells in healthy people across ages. Study-level background: Roughly one uniquely barcoded beta molecule per two T cells was captured.

The study, taken as a whole, reports: Calculation of diversity from one million T cells yielded estimates considered to be underestimates. There was a strong correlation between TCR beta diversity and naive T cell percentage. Higher diversity, along with more naive CD4+ cells, distinguished long-lived donors from aged donors.

PCR was performed a second time for about 6 to 12 cycles using a sample-barcoded 5' primer and a J-beta primer mix. A single record per CDR3 protein comes from TCRdb applying MiXCR to the 5' RACE reads. The sample lists 650,000 to 800,000 distinct CDR3 sequences, 45% to 60% occurring once. Germline-derived CDR1 and CDR2 are WSHSY and SAAADI. The CDR3 covers 15 residues. For this clonotype: Antigen: not known. This may be a read error: a much more frequent sequence differs by one nucleotide.

Sequenced: blood. This sequence joins TRBV10-2 and TRBJ2-1; D unclear. The TCR was taken from a woman of 80 years or more in good health. For the CDR3, the DNA is TGCGCCGGCAGCCAGCCCCCGAGCTCCTACAATGAGCAGTTCTTC. Its translation: CAGSQPPSSYNEQFF.